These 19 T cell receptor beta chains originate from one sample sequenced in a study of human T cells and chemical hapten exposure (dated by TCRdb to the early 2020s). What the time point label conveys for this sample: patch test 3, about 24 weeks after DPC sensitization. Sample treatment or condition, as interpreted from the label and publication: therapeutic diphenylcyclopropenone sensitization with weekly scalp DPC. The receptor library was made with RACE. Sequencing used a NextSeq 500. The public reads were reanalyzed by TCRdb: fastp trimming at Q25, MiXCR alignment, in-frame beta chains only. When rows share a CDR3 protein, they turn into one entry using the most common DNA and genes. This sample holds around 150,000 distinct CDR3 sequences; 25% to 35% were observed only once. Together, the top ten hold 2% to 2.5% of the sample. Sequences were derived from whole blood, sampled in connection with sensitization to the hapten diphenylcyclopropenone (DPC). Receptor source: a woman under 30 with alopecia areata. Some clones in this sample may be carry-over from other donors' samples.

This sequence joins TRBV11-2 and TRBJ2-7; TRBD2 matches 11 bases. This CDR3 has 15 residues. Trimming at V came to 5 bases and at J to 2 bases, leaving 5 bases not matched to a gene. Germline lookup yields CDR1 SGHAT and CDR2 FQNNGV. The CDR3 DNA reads TGTGCCAGCAGCCAGACTAGCGGGAAAGCCTACGAGCAGTACTTC. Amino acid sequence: CASSQTSGKAYEQYF.

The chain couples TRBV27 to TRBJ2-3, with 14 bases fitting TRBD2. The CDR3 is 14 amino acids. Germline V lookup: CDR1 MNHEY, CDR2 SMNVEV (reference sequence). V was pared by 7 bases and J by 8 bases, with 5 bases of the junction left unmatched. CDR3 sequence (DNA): TGTGCCAGCACCGGGACTAGCGGGAGTGTTACGCAGTATTTT. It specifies CASTGTSGSVTQYF.

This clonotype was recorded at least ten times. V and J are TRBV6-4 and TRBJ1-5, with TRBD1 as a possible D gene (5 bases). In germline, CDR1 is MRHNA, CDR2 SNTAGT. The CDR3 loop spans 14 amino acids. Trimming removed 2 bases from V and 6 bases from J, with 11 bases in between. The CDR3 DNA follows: TGTGCCAGCAGTGACGGGGCCGGGGGTCAGCCCCAGCATTTT. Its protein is CASSDGAGGQPQHF.

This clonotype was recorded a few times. The CDR3 spells CASSQPGTGGYEQYF. The CDR3 nucleotides are TGTGCCAGCAGCCAGCCCGGGACAGGGGGGTACGAGCAGTACTTC. The chain has TRBV4-2 and TRBJ2-7, with 11 bases that match TRBD1. Germline V gives CDR1 LGHNA, CDR2 YNFKEQ. The CDR3 runs to 15 residues. The V and J ends lost 3 bases and 4 bases, in that order; junction bases with no gene match: 5.

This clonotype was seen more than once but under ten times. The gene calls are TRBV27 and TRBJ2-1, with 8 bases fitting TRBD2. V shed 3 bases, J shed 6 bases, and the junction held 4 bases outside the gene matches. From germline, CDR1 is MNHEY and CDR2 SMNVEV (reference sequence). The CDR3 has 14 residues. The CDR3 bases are TGTGCCAGCAGTTTCCGGGAGGGCCGCAATGAGCAGTTCTTC. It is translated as CASSFREGRNEQFF.

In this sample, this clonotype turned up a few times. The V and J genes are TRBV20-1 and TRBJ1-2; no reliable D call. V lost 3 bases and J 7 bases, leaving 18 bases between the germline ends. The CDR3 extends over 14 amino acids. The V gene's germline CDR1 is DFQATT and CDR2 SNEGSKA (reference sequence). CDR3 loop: CSASPGSRAGGYTF. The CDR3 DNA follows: TGCAGTGCTAGCCCCGGCTCGCGGGCGGGTGGCTACACCTTC.

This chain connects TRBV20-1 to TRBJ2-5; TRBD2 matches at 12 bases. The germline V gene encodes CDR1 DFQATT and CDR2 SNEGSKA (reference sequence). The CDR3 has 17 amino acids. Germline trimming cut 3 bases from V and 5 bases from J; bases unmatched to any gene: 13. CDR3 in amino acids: CSASSWTSGTAGETQYF. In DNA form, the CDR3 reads TGCAGTGCTAGCTCCTGGACTAGCGGGACGGCCGGGGAGACCCAGTACTTC.

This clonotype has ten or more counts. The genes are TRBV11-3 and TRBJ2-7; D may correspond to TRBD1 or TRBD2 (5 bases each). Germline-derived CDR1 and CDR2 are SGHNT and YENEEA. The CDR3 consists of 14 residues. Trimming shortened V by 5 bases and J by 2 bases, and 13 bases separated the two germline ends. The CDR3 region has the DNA TGTGCCAGCAGCCGCGACAGAGGGCCCTACGAGCAGTACTTC. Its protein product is CASSRDRGPYEQYF.

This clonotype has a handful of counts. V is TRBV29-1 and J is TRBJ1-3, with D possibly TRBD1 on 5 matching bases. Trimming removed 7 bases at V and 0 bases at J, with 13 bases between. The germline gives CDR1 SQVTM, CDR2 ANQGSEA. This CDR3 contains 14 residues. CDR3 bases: TGCAGCGCTTCCTCCGACAGCTCTGGAAACACCATATATTTT. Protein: CSASSDSSGNTIYF.

The CDR3 spells CSSEGREFNNEQFF. The CDR3 region has the DNA TGCAGCTCCGAGGGGCGGGAGTTCAACAATGAGCAGTTCTTC. The chain has TRBV29-1 and TRBJ2-1; 7 nucleotides match TRBD2. Germline V CDR1 and CDR2: SQVTM, ANQGSEA. With V trimmed by 8 bases and J by 5 bases, 12 bases remained unmatched. There are 14 residues in the CDR3.

CDR3 in DNA: TGCAGTGCTCCGACTAATAAAGACAGGGTGGACTACGAGCAGTACTTC. Protein sequence: CSAPTNKDRVDYEQYF. The gene calls are TRBV20-1 and TRBJ2-7, with TRBD1 matching 7 bases. The V and J ends lost 5 bases and 3 bases, in that order; junction bases with no gene match: 16. Germline assignment: CDR1 DFQATT and CDR2 SNEGSKA (reference sequence). The CDR3 has 16 residues.

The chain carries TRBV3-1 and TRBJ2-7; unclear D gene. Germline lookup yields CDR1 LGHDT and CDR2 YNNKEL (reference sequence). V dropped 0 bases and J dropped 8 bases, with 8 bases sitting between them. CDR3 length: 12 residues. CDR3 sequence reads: CASSQDAAKQYF. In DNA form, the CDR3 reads TGTGCCAGCAGCCAAGATGCGGCGAAGCAGTACTTC.

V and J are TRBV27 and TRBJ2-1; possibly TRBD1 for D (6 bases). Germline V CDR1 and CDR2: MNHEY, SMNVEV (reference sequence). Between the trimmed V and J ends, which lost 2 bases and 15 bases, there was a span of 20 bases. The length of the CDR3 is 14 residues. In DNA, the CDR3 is TGTGCCAGCAGTTTAAACCCTCAAGCGACAGGAGTGTTCTTC. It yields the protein CASSLNPQATGVFF.

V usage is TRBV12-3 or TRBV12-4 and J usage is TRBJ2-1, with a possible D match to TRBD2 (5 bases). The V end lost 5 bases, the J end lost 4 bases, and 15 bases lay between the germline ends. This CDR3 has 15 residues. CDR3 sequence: CASSPGIYSYNEQFF. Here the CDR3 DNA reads TGTGCCAGCAGTCCCGGGATCTACTCTTACAATGAGCAGTTCTTC.

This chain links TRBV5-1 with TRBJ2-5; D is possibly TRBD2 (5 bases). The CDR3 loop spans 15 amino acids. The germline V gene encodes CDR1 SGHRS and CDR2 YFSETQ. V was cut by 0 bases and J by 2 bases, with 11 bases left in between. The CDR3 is CASSLVRAVQETQYF. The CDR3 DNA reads TGCGCCAGCAGCTTGGTGAGGGCCGTTCAAGAGACCCAGTACTTC.

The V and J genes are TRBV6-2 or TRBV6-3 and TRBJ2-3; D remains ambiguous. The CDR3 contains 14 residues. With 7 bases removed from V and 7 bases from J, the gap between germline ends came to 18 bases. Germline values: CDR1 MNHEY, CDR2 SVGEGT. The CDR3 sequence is CASKRDSTRYTQYF. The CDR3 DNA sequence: TGTGCCAGCAAAAGAGACTCAACTCGGTATACGCAGTATTTT.

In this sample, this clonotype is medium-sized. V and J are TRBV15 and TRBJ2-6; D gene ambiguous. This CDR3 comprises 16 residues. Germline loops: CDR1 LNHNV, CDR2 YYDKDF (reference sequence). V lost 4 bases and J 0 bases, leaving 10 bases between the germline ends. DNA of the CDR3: TGTGCCACCAGCAACGGGTCCATCTCTGGGGCCAACGTCCTGACTTTC. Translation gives CATSNGSISGANVLTF.

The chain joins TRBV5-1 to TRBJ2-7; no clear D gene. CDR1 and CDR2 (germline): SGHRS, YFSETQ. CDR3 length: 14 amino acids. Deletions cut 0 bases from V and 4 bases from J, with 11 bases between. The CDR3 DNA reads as TGCGCCAGCAGCTTGGGGGTTGAAGATTACGAGCAGTACTTC. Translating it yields CASSLGVEDYEQYF.

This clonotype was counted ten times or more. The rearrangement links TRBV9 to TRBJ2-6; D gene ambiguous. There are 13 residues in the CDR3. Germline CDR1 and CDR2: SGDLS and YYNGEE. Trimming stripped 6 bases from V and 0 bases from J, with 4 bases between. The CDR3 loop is CASTRSGANVLTF. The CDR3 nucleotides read TGTGCCAGCACCCGCTCTGGGGCCAACGTCCTGACTTTC.